The following is a TCR beta chain sequence with its context. The target of this receptor is not known. One base away there is no much larger clone; base qualities are not given. This sample was included in a study of T cell changes during pregnancy in multiple sclerosis (dated by TCRdb to about 2019). Regarding the study in general: In women with multiple sclerosis, the researchers looked at how the T cell repertoire shifted as pregnancy progressed.

CDR1 is given as LNHDA and CDR2 as SQIVND, both from the germline V gene (reference sequence). Germline trimming amounts to 1 base on V and 4 bases on J, with 6 as the count of junction bases outside the gene matches. The CDR3 contains 15 residues, cysteine and phenylalanine counted. Only CDR3 DNA is held: 45 bases, read in frame from base 1. Library method: the immunoSEQ multiplex PCR assay. TCRdb stores this immuneACCESS table with in-frame sequences only. Part of the clones is absent; in the studies checked, under half of the shortfall reflects unresolved V genes, and no reason is known for the rest. A total of roughly 49,000 clones appear in this sample, more than 85% of them only once. The ten largest account for roughly 0.98% of the sample.

In this chain, TRBV19 is recombined with TRBJ1-2, with 7 middle bases fitting TRBD1. Sequences were derived from peripheral blood, sampled after pregnancy. This receptor was taken from a female donor with multiple sclerosis, enrolled in a pregnancy study. The nucleotides read TGTGCCAGTAGTATAGGCAGGACAGGTTCCTATGGCTACACCTTC. The translation is CASSIGRTGSYGYTF.